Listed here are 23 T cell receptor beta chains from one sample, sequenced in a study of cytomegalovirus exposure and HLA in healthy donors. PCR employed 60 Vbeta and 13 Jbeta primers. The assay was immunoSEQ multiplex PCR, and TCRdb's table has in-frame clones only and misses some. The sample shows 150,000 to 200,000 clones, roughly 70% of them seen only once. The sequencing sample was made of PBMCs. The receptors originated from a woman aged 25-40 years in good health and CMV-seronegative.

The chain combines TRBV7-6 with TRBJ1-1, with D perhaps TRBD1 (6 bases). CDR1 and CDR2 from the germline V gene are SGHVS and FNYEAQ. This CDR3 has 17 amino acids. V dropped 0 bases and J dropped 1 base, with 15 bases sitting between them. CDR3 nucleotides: TGTGCCAGCAGCTTAGCGATTTCTCGGACAGAGAACACTGAAGCTTTCTTT. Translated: CASSLAISRTENTEAFF. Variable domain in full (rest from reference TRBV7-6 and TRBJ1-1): GAGVSQSPRYKVTKRGQDVALRCDPISGHVSLYWYRQALGQGPEFLTYFNYEAQQDKSGLPNDRFSAERPEGSISTLTIQRTEQRDSAMYRCASSLAISRTENTEAFFGQGTRLTVV.

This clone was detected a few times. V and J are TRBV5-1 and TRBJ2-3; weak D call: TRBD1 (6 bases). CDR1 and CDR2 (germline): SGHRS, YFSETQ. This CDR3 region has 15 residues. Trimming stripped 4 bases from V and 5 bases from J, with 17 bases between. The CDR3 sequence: CASSNTAGVQDTQYF. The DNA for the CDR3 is TGCGCCAGCAGCAATACGGCAGGGGTGCAAGATACGCAGTATTTT. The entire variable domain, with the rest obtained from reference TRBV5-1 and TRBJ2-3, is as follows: KAGVTQTPRYLIKTRGQQVTLSCSPISGHRSVSWYQQTPGQGLQFLFEYFSETQRNKGNFPGRFSGRQFSNSRSEMNVSTLELGDSALYLCASSNTAGVQDTQYFGPGTRLTVL.

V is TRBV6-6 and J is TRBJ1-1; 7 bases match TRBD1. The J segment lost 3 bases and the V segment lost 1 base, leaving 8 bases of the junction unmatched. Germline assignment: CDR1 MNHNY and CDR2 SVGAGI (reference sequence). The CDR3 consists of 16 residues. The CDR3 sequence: CASSYLVGRGDTEAFF. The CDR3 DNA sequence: TGTGCCAGCAGTTACTTAGTGGGCAGGGGGGACACTGAAGCTTTCTTT.

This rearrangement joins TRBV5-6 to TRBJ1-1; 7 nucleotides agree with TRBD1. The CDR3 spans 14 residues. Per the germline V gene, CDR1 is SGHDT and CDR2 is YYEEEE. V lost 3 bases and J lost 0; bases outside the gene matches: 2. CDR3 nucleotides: TGTGCCAGCAGCTCGACAGGGTTGAACACTGAAGCTTTCTTT. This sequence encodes CASSSTGLNTEAFF.

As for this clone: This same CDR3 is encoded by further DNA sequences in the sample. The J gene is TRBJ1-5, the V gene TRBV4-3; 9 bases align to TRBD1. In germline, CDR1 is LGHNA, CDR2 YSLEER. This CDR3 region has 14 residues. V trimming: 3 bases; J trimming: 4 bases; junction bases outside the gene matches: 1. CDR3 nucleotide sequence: TGCGCCAGCAGCCAGGACAGGGGAAATCAGCCCCAGCATTTT. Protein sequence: CASSQDRGNQPQHF.

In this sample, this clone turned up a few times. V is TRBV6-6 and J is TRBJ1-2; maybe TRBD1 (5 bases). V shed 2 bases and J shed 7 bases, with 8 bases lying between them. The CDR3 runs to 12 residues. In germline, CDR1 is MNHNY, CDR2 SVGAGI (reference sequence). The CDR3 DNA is TGTGCCAGCAGTTACCAGGGTGGTGGCTACACCTTC. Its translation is CASSYQGGGYTF.

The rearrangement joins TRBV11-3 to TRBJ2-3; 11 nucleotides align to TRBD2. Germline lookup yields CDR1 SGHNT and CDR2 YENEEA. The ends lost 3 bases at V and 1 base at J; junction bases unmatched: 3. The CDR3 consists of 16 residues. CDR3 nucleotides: TGTGCCAGCAGCTTCGGGACTAGCGGCCGCACAGATACGCAGTATTTT. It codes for CASSFGTSGRTDTQYF.

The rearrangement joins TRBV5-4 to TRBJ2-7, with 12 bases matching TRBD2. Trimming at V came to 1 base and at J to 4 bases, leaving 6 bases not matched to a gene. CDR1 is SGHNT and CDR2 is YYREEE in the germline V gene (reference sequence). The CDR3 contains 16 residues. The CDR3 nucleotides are TGTGCCAGCAGCTTGACTAGCGGGAGGATACTGTACGAGCAGTACTTC. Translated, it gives CASSLTSGRILYEQYF.

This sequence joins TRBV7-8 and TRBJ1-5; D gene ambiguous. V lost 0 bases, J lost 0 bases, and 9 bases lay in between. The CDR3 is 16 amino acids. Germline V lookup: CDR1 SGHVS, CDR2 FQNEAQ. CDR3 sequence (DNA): TGTGCCAGCAGCTTAGCGTACCCCTATAGCAATCAGCCCCAGCATTTT. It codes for CASSLAYPYSNQPQHF.

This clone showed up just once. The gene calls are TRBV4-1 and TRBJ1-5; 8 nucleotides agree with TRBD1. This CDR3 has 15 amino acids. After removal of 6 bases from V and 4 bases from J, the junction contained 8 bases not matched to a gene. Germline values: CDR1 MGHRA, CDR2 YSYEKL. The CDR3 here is CASSPGQGGNQPQHF. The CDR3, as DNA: TGCGCCAGCAGTCCCGGACAGGGCGGTAATCAGCCCCAGCATTTT.

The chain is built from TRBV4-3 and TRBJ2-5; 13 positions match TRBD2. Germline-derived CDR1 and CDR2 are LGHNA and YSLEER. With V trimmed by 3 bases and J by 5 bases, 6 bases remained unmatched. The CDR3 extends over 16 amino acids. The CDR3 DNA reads TGCGCCAGCAGCCATGGACTAGCGGGAGCATTGGAGACCCAGTACTTC. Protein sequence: CASSHGLAGALETQYF.

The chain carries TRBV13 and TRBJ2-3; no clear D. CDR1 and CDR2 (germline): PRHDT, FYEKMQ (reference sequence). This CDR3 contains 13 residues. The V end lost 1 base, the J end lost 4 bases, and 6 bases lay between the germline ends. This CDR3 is CASSLVPADTQYF. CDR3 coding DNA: TGTGCCAGCAGCTTAGTCCCGGCAGATACGCAGTATTTT.

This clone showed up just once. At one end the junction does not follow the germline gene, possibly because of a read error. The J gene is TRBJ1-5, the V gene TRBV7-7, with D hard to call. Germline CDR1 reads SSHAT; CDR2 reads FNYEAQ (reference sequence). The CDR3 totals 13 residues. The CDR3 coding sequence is TGTGCTAGCAGCCGCGGGAGCAATCAGCCCCAGCATTTT. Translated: CASSRGSNQPQHF.

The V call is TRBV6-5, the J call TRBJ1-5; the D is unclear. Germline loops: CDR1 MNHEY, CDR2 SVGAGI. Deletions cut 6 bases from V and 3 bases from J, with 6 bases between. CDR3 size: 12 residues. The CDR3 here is CASRGPNQPQHF. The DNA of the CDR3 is TGTGCCAGCAGGGGCCCCAATCAGCCCCAGCATTTT.

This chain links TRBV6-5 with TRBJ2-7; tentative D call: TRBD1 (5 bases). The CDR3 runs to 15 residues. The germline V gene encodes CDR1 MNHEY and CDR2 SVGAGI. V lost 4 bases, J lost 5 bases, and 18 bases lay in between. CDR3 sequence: CASSSNPRVTHEQYF. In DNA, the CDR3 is TGTGCCAGCAGTTCTAATCCCAGGGTCACCCACGAGCAGTACTTC.

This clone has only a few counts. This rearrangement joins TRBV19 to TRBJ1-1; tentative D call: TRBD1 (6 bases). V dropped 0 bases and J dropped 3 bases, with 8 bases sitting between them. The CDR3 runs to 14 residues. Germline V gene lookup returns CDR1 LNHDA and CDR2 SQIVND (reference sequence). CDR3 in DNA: TGTGCCAGTAGTATAGACGCAGGGGACACTGAAGCTTTCTTT. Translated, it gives CASSIDAGDTEAFF. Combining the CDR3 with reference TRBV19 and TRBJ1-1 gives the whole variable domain DGGITQSPKYLFRKEGQNVTLSCEQNLNHDAMYWYRQDPGQGLRLIYYSQIVNDFQKGDIAEGYSVSREKKESFPLTVTSAQKNPTAFYLCASSIDAGDTEAFFGQGTRLTVV.

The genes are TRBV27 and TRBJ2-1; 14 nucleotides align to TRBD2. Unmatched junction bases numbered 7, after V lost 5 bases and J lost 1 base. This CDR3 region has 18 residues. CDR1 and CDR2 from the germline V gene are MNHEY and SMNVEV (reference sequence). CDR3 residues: CASSPGLAGEGSYNEQFF. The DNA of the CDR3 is TGTGCCAGCAGTCCGGGACTAGCGGGAGAGGGGTCCTACAATGAGCAGTTCTTC.

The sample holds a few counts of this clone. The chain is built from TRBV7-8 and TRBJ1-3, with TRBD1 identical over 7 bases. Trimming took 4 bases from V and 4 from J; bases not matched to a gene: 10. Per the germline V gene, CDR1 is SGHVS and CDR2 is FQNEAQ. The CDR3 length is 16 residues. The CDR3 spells CASSSDRVFKGNTIYF. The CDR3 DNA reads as TGTGCCAGCAGCTCAGACAGGGTTTTCAAGGGAAACACCATATATTTT.

CDR3 bases: TGTGCCAGCAGTTACGACAGGGACTATGGCTACACCTTC. Its protein is CASSYDRDYGYTF. V usage is TRBV6-5 and J usage is TRBJ1-2; 7 bases are shared with TRBD1. With 2 bases clipped from V and 3 bases from J, the junction kept 0 bases outside the gene matches. Germline CDR1 MNHEY, CDR2 SVGAGI. CDR3 size: 13 residues.

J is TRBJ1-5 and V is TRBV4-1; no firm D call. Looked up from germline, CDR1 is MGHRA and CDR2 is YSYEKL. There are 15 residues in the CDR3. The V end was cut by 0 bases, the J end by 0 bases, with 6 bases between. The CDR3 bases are TGCGCCAGCAGCCAAGATGGAGTTAGCAATCAGCCCCAGCATTTT. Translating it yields CASSQDGVSNQPQHF.

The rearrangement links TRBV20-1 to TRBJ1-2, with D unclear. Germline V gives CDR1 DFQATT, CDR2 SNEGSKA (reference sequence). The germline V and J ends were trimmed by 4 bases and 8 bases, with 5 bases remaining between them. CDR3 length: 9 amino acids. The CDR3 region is CSAKLGYTF. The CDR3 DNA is TGCAGTGCTAAACTAGGCTACACCTTC.

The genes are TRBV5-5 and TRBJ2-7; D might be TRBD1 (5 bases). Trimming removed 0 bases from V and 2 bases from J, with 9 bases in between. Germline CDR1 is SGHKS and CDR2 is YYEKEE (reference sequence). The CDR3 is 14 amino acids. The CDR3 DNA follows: TGTGCCAGCAGCTTGGCGGTCAGGGCCTACGAGCAGTACTTC. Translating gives CASSLAVRAYEQYF.

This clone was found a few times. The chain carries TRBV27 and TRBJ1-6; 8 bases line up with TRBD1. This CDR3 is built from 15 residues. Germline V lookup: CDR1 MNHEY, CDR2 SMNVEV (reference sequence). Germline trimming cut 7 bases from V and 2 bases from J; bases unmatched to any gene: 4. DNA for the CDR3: TGTGCCAGCAAGCCACAGGGGGCCTATAATTCACCCCTCCACTTT. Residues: CASKPQGAYNSPLHF.